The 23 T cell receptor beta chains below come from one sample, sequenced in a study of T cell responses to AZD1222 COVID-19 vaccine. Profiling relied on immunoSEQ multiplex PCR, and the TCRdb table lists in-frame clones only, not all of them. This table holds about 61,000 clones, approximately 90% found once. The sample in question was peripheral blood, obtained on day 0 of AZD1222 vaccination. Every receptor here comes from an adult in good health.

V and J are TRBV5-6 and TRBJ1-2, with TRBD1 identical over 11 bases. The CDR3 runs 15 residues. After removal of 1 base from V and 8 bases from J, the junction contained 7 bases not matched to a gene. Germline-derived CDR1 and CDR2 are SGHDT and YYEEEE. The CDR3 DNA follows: TGTGCCAGCAGCTTGTTTGGACAGGGGGCCAGGGGCTACACCTTC. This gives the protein CASSLFGQGARGYTF.

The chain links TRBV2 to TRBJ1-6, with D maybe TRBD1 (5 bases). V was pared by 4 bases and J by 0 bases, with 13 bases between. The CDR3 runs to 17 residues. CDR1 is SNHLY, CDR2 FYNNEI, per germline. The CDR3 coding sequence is TGTGCCAGCAGTGTGCAGGGTCTCAGCTCCTATAATTCACCCCTCCACTTT. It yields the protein CASSVQGLSSYNSPLHF. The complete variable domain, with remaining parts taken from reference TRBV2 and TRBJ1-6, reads EPEVTQTPSHQVTQMGQEVILRCVPISNHLYFYWYRQILGQKVEFLVSFYNNEISEKSEIFDDQFSVERPDGSNFTLKIRSTKLEDSAMYFCASSVQGLSSYNSPLHFGNGTRLTVT.

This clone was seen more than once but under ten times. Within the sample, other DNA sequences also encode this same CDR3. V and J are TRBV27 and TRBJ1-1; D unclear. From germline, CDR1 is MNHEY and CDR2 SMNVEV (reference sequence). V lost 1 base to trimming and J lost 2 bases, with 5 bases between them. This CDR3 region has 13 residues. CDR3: CASSLFRNTEAFF. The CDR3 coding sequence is TGTGCCAGCAGTTTATTTCGAAACACTGAAGCTTTCTTT.

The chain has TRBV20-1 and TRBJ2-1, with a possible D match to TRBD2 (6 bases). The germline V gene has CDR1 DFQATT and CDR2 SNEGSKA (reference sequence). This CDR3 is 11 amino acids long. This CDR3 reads CGGADYNEQFF. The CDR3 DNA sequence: TGCGGCGGGGCAGACTACAATGAGCAGTTCTTC.

This chain's CDR3 is CSVDTVGDGYTF. As DNA, the CDR3 is TGCAGCGTTGATACAGTGGGCGATGGCTACACCTTC. The rearrangement links TRBV29-1 to TRBJ1-2, with D unclear. The length of the CDR3 is 12 residues. V lost 3 bases to trimming and J lost 6 bases, with 11 bases between them. Looked up from germline, CDR1 is SQVTM and CDR2 is ANQGSEA.

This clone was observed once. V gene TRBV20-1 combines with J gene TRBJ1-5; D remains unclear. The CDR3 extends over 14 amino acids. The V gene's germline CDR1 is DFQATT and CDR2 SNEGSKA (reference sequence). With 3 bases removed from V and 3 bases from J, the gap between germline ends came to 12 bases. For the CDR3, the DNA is TGCAGTGCTAGTCGTCGGCAGCCCAATCAGCCCCAGCATTTT. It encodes CSASRRQPNQPQHF.

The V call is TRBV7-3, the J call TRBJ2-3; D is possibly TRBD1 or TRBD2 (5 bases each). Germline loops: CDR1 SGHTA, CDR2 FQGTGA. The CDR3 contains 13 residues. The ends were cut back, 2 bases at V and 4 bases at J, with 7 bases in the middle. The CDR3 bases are TGTGCCAGCAGCTTAGGGGGTTCAGATACGCAGTATTTT. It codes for CASSLGGSDTQYF. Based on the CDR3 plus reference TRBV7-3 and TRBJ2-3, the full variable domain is GAGVSQTPSNKVTEKGKYVELRCDPISGHTALYWYRQSLGQGPEFLIYFQGTGAADDSGLPNDRFFAVRPEGSVSTLKIQRTERGDSAVYLCASSLGGSDTQYFGPGTRLTVL.

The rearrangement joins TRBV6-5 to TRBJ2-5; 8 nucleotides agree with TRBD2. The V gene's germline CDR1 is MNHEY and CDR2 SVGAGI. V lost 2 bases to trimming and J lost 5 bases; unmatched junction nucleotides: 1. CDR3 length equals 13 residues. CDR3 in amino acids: CASSYRGGETQYF. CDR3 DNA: TGTGCCAGCAGTTACCGGGGGGGTGAGACCCAGTACTTC.

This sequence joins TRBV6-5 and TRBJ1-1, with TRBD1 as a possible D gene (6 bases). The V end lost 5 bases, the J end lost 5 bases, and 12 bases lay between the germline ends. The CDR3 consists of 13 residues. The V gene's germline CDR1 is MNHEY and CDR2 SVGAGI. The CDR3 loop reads CASSPQGRTEAFF. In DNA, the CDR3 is TGTGCCAGCAGTCCACAGGGACGGACTGAAGCTTTCTTT.

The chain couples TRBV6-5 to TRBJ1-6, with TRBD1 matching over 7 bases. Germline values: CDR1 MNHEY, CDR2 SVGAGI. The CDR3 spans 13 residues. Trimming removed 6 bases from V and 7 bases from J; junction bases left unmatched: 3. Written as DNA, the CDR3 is TGTGCCAGCAGCCGGGACAGCAATTCACCCCTCCACTTT. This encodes CASSRDSNSPLHF.

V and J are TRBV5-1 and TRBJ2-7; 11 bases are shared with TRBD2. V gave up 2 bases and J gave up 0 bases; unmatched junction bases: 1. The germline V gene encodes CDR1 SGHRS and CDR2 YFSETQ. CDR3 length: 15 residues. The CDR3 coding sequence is TGCGCCAGCAGCTTACTAGCGGGGGCCTCCTACGAGCAGTACTTC. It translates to CASSLLAGASYEQYF.

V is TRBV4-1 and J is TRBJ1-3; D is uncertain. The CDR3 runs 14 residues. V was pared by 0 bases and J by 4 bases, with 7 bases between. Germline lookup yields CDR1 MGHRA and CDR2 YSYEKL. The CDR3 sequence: CASSQDWQGNTIYF. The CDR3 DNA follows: TGCGCCAGCAGCCAAGATTGGCAGGGAAACACCATATATTTT.

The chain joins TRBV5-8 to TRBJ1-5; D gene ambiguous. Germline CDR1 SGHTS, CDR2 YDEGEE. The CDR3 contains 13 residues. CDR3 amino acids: CATSVAGLGPQHF. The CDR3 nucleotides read TGTGCTACGTCAGTGGCCGGGTTGGGGCCCCAGCATTTT.

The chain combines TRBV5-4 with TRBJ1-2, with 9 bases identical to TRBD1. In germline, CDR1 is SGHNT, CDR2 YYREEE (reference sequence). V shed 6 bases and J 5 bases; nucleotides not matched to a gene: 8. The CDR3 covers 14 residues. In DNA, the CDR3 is TGTGCCAGCACCTCGGGACAGGGAGGGTATGGCTACACCTTC. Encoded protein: CASTSGQGGYGYTF.

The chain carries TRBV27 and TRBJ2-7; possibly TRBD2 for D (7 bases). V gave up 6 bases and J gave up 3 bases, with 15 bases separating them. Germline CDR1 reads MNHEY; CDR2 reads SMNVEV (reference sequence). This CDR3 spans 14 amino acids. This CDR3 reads CASSVGGAYYEQYF. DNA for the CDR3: TGTGCCAGCAGCGTAGGGGGGGCCTACTACGAGCAGTACTTC.

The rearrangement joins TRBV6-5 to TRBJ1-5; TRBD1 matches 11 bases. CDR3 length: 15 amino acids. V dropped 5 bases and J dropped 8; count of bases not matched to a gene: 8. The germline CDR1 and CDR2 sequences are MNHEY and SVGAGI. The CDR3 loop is CASSRQDRGPEPQHF. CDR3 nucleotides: TGTGCCAGCAGTAGGCAGGACAGGGGGCCTGAGCCCCAGCATTTT.

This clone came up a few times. CDR3 loop: CASSYSRQGNTEAFF. CDR3 DNA sequence: TGTGCCAGCAGTTACTCCCGACAGGGTAACACTGAAGCTTTCTTT. V gene TRBV6-5 combines with J gene TRBJ1-1, with TRBD1 identical over 7 bases. The germline gives CDR1 MNHEY, CDR2 SVGAGI. The CDR3 consists of 15 residues. V shed 0 bases and J 2 bases; nucleotides not matched to a gene: 3.

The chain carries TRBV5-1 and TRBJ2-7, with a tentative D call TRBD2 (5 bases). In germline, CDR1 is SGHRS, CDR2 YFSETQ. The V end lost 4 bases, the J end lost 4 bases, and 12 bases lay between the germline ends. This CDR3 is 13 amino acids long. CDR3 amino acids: CASSLSGLYEQYF. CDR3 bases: TGCGCCAGCAGCCTCTCGGGATTGTACGAGCAGTACTTC.

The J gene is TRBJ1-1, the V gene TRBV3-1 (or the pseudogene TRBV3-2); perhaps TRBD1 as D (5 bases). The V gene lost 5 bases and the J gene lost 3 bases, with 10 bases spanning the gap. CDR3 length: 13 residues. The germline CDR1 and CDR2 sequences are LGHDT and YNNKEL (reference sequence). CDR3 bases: TGTGCCAGCAGCACCCAGGGACACACTGAAGCTTTCTTT. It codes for CASSTQGHTEAFF.

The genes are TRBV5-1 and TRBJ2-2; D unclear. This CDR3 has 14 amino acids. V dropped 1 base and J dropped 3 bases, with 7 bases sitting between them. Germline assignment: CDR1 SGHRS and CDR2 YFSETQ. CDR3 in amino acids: CASSLMGYTGELFF. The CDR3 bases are TGCGCCAGCAGCTTGATGGGTTACACCGGGGAGCTGTTTTTT.

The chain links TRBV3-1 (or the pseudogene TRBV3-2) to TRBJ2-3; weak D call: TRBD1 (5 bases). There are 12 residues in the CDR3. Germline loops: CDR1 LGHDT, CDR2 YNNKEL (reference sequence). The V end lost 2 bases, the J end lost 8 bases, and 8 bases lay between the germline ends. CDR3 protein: CASSQYQGTQYF. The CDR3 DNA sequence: TGTGCCAGCAGCCAATATCAGGGTACGCAGTATTTT.

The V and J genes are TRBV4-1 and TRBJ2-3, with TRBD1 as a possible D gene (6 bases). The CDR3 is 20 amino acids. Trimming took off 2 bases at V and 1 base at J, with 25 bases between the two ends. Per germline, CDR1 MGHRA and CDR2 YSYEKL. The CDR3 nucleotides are TGCGCCAGCAGCCAAACCCTCAAAAGGGGACAATCTTATCGCACAGATACGCAGTATTTT. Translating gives CASSQTLKRGQSYRTDTQYF.

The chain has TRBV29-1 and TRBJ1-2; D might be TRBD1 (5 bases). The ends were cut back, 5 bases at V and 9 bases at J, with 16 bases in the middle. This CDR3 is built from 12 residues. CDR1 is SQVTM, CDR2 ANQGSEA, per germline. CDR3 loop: CSVPGPGLSYTF. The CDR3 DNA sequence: TGCAGCGTTCCGGGGCCGGGGTTAAGCTACACCTTC.